This TCR beta chain stems from a study of shared clonotypes between healthy human individuals. Study-wide points: The rarefaction results pointed to incomplete sorted-subset sequencing despite large depth. Investigators expected sequencing depth to affect clonotype sharing among donors. Donor scarcity curtailed the genetic and exposure-history diversity represented herein.

Donors comprised healthy HIV-negative adults lacking recent acute infections or vaccinations. Points on this clone: No antigen is known for it.

CDR3 length equals 17 residues. Germline V lookup: CDR1 SQVTM, CDR2 ANQGSEA. V gave up 4 bases and J gave up 1 base, with 21 bases separating them. Generated by immunoSEQ multiplex PCR, the TCRdb table keeps only in-frame clones and is missing some. The sample holds some 2,100,000 clones; almost 96% are singletons and the top ten take approximately 0.13%. Input material: naive CD4+ T cells sorted from blood. Subset denoted: CD45RA+ positively selected. This TCR derives from a man aged 18 to 29 in good health. This chain uses TRBV29-1 with TRBJ2-3; D assignment may be TRBD1 or TRBD2 (5 bases each). The CDR3: CSVGGRDPPRGTDTQYF. In nucleotides, the CDR3 is TGCAGCGTTGGTGGCAGGGACCCCCCTCGTGGCACAGATACGCAGTATTTT.